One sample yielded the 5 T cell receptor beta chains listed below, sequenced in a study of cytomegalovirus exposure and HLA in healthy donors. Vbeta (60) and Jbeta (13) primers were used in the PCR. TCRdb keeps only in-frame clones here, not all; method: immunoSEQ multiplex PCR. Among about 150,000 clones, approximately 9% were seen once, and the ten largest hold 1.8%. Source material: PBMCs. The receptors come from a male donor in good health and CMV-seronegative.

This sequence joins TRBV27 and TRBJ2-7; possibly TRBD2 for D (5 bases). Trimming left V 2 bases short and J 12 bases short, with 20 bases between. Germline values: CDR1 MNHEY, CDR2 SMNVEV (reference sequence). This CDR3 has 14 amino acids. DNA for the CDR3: TGTGCCAGCAGTTTAGAGTCGGGGTCAGGCGCGCGGTACTTC. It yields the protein CASSLESGSGARYF.

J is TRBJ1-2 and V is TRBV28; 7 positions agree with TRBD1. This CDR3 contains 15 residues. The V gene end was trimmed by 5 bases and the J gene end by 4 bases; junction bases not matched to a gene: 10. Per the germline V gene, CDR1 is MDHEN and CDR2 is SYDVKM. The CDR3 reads CASSTRQGIVYGYTF. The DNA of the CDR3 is TGTGCCAGCAGTACGCGACAGGGTATAGTCTATGGCTACACCTTC.

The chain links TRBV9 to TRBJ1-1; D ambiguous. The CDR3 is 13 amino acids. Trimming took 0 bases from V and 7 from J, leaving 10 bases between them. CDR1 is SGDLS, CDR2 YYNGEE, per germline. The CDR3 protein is CASSVDTTGEAFF. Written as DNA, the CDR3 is TGTGCCAGCAGCGTAGACACCACGGGTGAAGCTTTCTTT.

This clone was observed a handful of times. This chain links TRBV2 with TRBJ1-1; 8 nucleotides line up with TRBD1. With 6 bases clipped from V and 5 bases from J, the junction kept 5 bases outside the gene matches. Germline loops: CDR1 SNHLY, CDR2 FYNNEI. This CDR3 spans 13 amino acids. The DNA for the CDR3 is TGTGCCAGCAGCGGACAGGGTTATACTGAAGCTTTCTTT. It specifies CASSGQGYTEAFF.

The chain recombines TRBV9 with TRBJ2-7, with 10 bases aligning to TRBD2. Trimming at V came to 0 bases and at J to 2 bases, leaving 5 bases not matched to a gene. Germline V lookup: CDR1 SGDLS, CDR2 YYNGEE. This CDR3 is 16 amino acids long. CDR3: CASSVGLAGVPYEQYF. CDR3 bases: TGTGCCAGCAGCGTAGGTCTAGCGGGAGTTCCCTACGAGCAGTACTTC.